Following are 3 T cell receptor beta chains from one sample sequenced in a study of T cells in localized non-small cell lung cancer. Clones were read by immunoSEQ multiplex PCR, and TCRdb kept only the in-frame ones, dropping some. The table has roughly 2,300 clones, about 37% seen once. Sequencing was performed on normal lung tissue next to the tumor, taken before any cancer treatment. The origin of the receptors is a male donor at least 60 years old with stage I lung adenocarcinoma.

CDR3 nucleotides: TGCGCCAGCAGCTCGACGGGGTGGAAGACAGATACGCAGTATTTT. Amino acid sequence: CASSSTGWKTDTQYF. The rearrangement uses TRBV5-1 and TRBJ2-3, with D perhaps matching TRBD2 (5 bases). The germline gives CDR1 SGHRS, CDR2 YFSETQ. CDR3 length: 15 amino acids. V was clipped by 3 bases and J by 3 bases, with 14 bases between them.

This clone has a handful of counts. This rearrangement joins TRBV23-1 to TRBJ2-7; a possible D gene is TRBD2 (5 bases). TRBV23-1 is recorded as an ORF, its role being uncertain. V dropped 6 bases and J dropped 3 bases, with 18 bases sitting between them. The CDR3 is 15 amino acids. Here the CDR3 reads CASSQEGEQNYEQYF. The CDR3 DNA is TGCGCCAGCAGCCAAGAGGGAGAACAGAACTACGAGCAGTACTTC.

The chain uses TRBV6-1 and TRBJ1-5; D gene ambiguous. The CDR3 loop spans 15 amino acids. V lost 1 base, J lost 6 bases, and 13 bases lay in between. The germline CDR1 and CDR2 sequences are MNHNS and SASEGT. In nucleotides, the CDR3 is TGTGCCAGCAGTGAAGGGCGGGTCGCGGGTCAGCCCCAGCATTTT. Its translation: CASSEGRVAGQPQHF.